This is a list of T cell receptor beta chains from one sample in a study of cytomegalovirus exposure and HLA in healthy donors. The assay was immunoSEQ multiplex PCR, and TCRdb's table has in-frame clones only and misses some. Counted here are 70,000 to 95,000 clones, around 78% occurring once; the ten biggest clones make up roughly 1.5%. The sequenced sample was PBMCs. These receptors came from a man in his forties or fifties in good health and CMV-seronegative. Each CDR3 is given with its conserved first and last residue. The order of the fields is J gene, V gene, D gene, clone size, CDR3 protein, CDR3 DNA. D genes are given only for firm matches. Size is omitted from some rows. Given values are once, few, many or a class for expanded clones.

TRBJ2-2 TRBV5-1 . . CASSTGLNTGELFF TGCGCCAGCAGCACCGGACTGAACACCGGGGAGCTGTTTTTT
TRBJ2-2 TRBV28 TRBD2 few CASFTGGHTGELFF TGTGCCAGCTTTACGGGAGGGCACACCGGGGAGCTGTTTTTT
TRBJ2-3 TRBV7-2 . . CASGPGTDTQYF TGTGCCAGCGGCCCGGGGACAGATACGCAGTATTTT
TRBJ2-6 TRBV7-9 . . CASSNGGSGANVLTF TGTGCCAGCAGCAACGGGGGCTCTGGGGCCAACGTCCTGACTTTC
TRBJ2-1 TRBV2 TRBD2 . CASSVGLATNYEQFF TGTGCCAGCAGTGTGGGACTAGCAACTAACTATGAGCAGTTCTTC
TRBJ2-3 TRBV5-1 . once CASSGNGRSPTDTQYF TGCGCCAGCAGCGGAAACGGTAGGAGTCCCACAGATACGCAGTATTTT
TRBJ2-2 TRBV5-1 TRBD1 once CASSQQGATGELFF TGCGCCAGCAGCCAACAGGGGGCGACCGGGGAGCTGTTTTTT
TRBJ2-1 TRBV6-1 TRBD1 few CASSESTGGANEQFF TGTGCCAGCAGTGAATCGACAGGGGGTGCCAATGAGCAGTTCTTC
TRBJ1-3 TRBV18 . . CASSPEAISGNTIYF TGTGCCAGCTCACCAGAGGCAATCTCTGGAAACACCATATATTTT
TRBJ2-7 TRBV7-9 TRBD1 . CASSLAGTGVYEQYF TGTGCCAGCAGCTTAGCCGGGACAGGGGTGTACGAGCAGTACTTC
TRBJ2-5 TRBV4-1 . . CASSQERREETQYF TGCGCCAGCAGCCAAGAACGACGGGAAGAGACCCAGTACTTC
TRBJ2-5 TRBV28 . . CASSGDGRDGEQYF TGTGCCAGCTCGGGGGATGGGCGGGACGGTGAGCAGTACTTC
TRBJ2-1 TRBV7-6 TRBD2 once CASSRGGLAANEQFF TGTGCCAGCAGCCGCGGGGGACTAGCGGCCAATGAGCAGTTCTTC
TRBJ1-5 TRBV19 TRBD1 . CASRTQGYSNQPQHF TGTGCCAGTAGGACACAGGGGTATAGCAATCAGCCCCAGCATTTT
TRBJ2-1 TRBV11-3 TRBD1 . CASSLEGGRPYNEQFF TGTGCCAGCAGCTTAGAAGGGGGCAGACCTTACAATGAGCAGTTCTTC
TRBJ2-1 TRBV7-2 . . CASSLRNPNEQFF TGTGCCAGCAGCTTGAGGAACCCCAATGAGCAGTTCTTC
TRBJ1-3 TRBV9 . . CASSVAAGPGNTIYF TGTGCCAGCAGCGTAGCGGCAGGTCCGGGAAACACCATATATTTT
TRBJ2-1 TRBV7-8 TRBD2 . CASSLSPGSSGLNNEQFF TGTGCCAGCAGCTTATCCCCTGGATCTAGCGGACTTAACAATGAGCAGTTCTTC
TRBJ2-1 TRBV11-2 . . CASSLGQSSYNEQFF TGTGCCAGCAGCTTAGGACAGAGCTCCTACAATGAGCAGTTCTTC
TRBJ2-7 TRBV19 TRBD1 . CASSSGTGRMGEQYF TGTGCCAGTAGTTCCGGGACAGGTAGGATGGGGGAGCAGTACTTC
TRBJ2-5 TRBV28 TRBD2 . CASSPPGLVGETQYF TGTGCCAGCAGCCCCCCGGGACTAGTGGGAGAGACCCAGTACTTC
TRBJ1-1 TRBV7-6 . . CASSLTGSEAFF TGTGCCAGCAGCTTAACCGGGAGCGAAGCTTTCTTT
TRBJ2-1 TRBV29-1 TRBD2 . CSAQLAGASNEQFF TGCAGCGCTCAACTAGCGGGGGCCTCCAATGAGCAGTTCTTC
TRBJ2-1 TRBV28 TRBD2 . CASSLGLAESYEQFF TGTGCCAGCAGTTTAGGACTAGCGGAGAGCTATGAGCAGTTCTTC
TRBJ2-3 TRBV5-1 . . CASRPGSDTQYF TGCGCCAGCAGACCAGGGTCCGATACGCAGTATTTT
TRBJ2-7 TRBV4-2 TRBD1 . CASSQDDRDLGEQYF TGTGCCAGCAGCCAAGACGACAGGGATCTTGGAGAGCAGTACTTC
TRBJ1-5 TRBV2 . . CASSVFPGGGEPQHF TGTGCCAGCAGTGTGTTCCCGGGAGGGGGGGAGCCCCAGCATTTT
TRBJ2-7 TRBV5-1 . . CASSLSSSYEQYF TGCGCCAGCAGCTTAAGTAGCTCCTACGAGCAGTACTTC
TRBJ2-1 TRBV7-3 . . CASSLTSDYNEQFF TGTGCCAGCAGCTTAACTAGCGACTACAATGAGCAGTTCTTC
TRBJ2-2 TRBV28 . few CASSPLRHTGELFF TGTGCCAGCAGTCCCTTGCGGCACACCGGGGAGCTGTTTTTT
TRBJ2-3 TRBV7-9 TRBD1 . CASSLDRVGPDTQYF TGTGCCAGCAGCCTGGACAGGGTGGGCCCAGATACGCAGTATTTT
TRBJ2-3 TRBV6-4 TRBD2 . CASSPTSGRDTQYF TGTGCCAGCAGCCCGACTAGCGGGAGGGATACGCAGTATTTT
TRBJ1-1 TRBV27 . . CASSLYRGTEAFF TGTGCCAGCAGTTTATATAGGGGCACTGAAGCTTTCTTT
TRBJ2-1 TRBV6-1 . . CASSEALPGDEQFF TGTGCCAGCAGTGAAGCGCTTCCGGGGGATGAGCAGTTCTTC
TRBJ1-5 TRBV2 TRBD1 few CASSVRTGGSNQPQHF TGTGCCAGCAGTGTAAGGACAGGGGGAAGCAATCAGCCCCAGCATTTT
TRBJ2-1 TRBV7-9 . . CASSPLANEQFF TGTGCCAGCAGCCCCCTCGCGAATGAGCAGTTCTTC
TRBJ1-5 TRBV28 . . CATSPSPGQPQHF TGTGCCACCTCCCCTTCCCCGGGACAGCCCCAGCATTTT
TRBJ1-4 TRBV27 . . CASSFDRTNEKLFF TGTGCCAGCAGCTTCGACAGGACTAATGAAAAACTGTTTTTT
TRBJ1-5 TRBV28 TRBD1 . CASSSMDREGQPQHF TGTGCCAGCAGTTCGATGGACAGGGAGGGTCAGCCCCAGCATTTT
TRBJ2-1 TRBV7-6 . . CASSFSSYNEQFF TGTGCCAGCAGCTTTAGCAGTTACAATGAGCAGTTCTTC